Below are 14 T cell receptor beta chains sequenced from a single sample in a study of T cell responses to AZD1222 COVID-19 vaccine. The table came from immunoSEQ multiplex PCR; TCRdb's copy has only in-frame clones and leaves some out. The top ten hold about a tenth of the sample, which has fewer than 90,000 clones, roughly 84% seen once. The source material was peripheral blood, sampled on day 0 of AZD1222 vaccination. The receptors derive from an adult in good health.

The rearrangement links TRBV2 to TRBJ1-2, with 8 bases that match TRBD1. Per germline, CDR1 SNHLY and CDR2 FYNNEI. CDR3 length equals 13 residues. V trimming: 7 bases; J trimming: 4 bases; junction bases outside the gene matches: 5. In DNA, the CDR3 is TGTGCCAGCAACGGACAGGGCGCCTATGGCTACACCTTC. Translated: CASNGQGAYGYTF.

The CDR3 bases are TGTGCTAGTGGTATAGGATCGGGGGATGAAAAACTGTTTTTT. It specifies CASGIGSGDEKLFF. V is TRBV12-5 and J is TRBJ1-4, with D maybe TRBD1 (5 bases). This CDR3 has 14 residues. Per germline, CDR1 LGHNT and CDR2 FRNRAP. The V end lost 5 bases, the J end lost 6 bases, and 13 bases lay between the germline ends. Drawing the rest from reference TRBV12-5 and TRBJ1-4, the complete variable domain is DARVTQTPRHKVTEMGQEVTMRCQPILGHNTVFWYRQTMMQGLELLAYFRNRAPLDDSGMPKDRFSAEMPDATLATLKIQPSEPRDSAVYFCASGIGSGDEKLFFGSGTQLSVL.

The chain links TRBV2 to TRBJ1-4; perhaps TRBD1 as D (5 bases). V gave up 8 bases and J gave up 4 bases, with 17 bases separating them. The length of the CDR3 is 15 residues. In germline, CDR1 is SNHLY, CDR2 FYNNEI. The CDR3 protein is CASRRGRNVNEKLFF. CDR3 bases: TGTGCCAGCCGTAGGGGCCGGAACGTTAATGAAAAACTGTTTTTT.

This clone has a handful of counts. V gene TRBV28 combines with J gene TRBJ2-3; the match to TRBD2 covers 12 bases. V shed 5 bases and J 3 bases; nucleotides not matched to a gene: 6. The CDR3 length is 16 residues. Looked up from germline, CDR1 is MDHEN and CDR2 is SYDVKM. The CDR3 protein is CASSETSGGGTDTQYF. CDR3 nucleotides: TGTGCCAGCAGTGAGACTAGCGGGGGAGGAACAGATACGCAGTATTTT.

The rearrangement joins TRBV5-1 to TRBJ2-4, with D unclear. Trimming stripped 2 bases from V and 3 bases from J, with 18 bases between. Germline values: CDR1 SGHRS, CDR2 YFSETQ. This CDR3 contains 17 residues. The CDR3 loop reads CASSFLTPGHGKNIQYF. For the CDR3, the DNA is TGCGCCAGCAGCTTCCTGACTCCGGGTCATGGCAAAAACATTCAGTACTTC.

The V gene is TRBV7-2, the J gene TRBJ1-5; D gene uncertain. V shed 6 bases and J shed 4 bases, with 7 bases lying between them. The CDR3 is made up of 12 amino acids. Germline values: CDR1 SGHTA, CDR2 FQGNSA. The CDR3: CASSWGNQPQHF. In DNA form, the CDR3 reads TGTGCCAGCAGTTGGGGTAATCAGCCCCAGCATTTT.

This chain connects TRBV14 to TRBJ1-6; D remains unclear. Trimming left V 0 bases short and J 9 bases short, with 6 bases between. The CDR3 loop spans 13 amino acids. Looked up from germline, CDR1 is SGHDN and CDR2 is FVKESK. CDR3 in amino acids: CASSQDLGSPLHF. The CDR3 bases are TGTGCCAGCAGCCAAGATTTGGGTTCACCCCTCCACTTT.

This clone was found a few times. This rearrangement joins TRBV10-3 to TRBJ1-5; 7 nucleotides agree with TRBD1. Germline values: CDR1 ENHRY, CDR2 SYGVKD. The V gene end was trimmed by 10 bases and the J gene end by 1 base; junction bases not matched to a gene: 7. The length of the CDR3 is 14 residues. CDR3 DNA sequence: TGTGCCACCCGAACGGACAGGAGCAATCAGCCCCAGCATTTT. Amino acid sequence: CATRTDRSNQPQHF.

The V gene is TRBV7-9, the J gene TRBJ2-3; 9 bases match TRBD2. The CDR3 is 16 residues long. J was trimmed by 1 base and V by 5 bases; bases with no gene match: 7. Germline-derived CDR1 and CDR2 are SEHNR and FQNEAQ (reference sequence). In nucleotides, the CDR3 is TGTGCCAGCAGCGCCCCGACTAGCGGAGGCACAGATACGCAGTATTTT. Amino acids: CASSAPTSGGTDTQYF.

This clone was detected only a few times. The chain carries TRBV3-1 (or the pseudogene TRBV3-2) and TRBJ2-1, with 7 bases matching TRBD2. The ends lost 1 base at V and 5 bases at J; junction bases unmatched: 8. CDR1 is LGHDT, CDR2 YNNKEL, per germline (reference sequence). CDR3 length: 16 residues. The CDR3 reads CASSQGFSGLNNEQFF. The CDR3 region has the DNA TGTGCCAGCAGCCAAGGATTTAGCGGGTTAAACAATGAGCAGTTCTTC.

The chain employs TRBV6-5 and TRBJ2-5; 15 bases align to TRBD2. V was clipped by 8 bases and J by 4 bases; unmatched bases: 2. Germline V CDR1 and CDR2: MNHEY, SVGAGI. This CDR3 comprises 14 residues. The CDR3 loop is CASGGLAGGETQYF. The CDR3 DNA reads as TGTGCCAGCGGGGGACTAGCGGGAGGAGAGACCCAGTACTTC.

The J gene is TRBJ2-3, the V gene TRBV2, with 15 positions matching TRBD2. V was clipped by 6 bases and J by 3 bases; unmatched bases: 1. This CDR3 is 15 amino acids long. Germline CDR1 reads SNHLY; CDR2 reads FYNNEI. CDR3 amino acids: CASRGLAGGTDTQYF. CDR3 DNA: TGTGCCAGCAGGGGACTAGCGGGGGGAACAGATACGCAGTATTTT.

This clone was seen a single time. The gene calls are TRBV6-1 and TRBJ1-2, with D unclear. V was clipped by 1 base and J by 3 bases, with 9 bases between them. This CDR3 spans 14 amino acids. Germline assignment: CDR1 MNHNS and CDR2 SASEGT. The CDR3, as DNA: TGTGCCAGCAGTGAAGATGGATCTTACTATGGCTACACCTTC. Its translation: CASSEDGSYYGYTF.

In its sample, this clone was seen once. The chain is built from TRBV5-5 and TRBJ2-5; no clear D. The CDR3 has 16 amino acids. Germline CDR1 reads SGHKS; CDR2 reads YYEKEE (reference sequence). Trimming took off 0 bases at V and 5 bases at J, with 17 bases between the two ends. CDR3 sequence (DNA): TGTGCCAGCAGCTTGGCCTGGAATGGGGTGGGGGAGACCCAGTACTTC. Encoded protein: CASSLAWNGVGETQYF. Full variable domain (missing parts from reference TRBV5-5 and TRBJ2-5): DAGVTQSPTHLIKTRGQQVTLRCSPISGHKSVSWYQQVLGQGPQFIFQYYEKEERGRGNFPDRFSARQFPNYSSELNVNALLLGDSALYLCASSLAWNGVGETQYFGPGTRLLVL.